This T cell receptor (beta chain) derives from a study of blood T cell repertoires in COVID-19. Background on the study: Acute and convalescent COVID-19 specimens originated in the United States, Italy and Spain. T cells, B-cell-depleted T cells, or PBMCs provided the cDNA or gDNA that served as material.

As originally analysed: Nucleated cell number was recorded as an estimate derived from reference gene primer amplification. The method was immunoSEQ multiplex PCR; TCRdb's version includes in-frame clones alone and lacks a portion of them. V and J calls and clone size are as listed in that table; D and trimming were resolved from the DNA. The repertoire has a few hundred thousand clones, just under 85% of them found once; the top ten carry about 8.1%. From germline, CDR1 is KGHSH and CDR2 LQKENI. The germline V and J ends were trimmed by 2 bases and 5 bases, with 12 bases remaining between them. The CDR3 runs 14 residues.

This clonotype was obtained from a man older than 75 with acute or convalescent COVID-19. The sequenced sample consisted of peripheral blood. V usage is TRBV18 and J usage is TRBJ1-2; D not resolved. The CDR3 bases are TGTGCCAGCTCACCAAGGCGCGGAACATATGGCTACACCTTC. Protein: CASSPRRGTYGYTF.